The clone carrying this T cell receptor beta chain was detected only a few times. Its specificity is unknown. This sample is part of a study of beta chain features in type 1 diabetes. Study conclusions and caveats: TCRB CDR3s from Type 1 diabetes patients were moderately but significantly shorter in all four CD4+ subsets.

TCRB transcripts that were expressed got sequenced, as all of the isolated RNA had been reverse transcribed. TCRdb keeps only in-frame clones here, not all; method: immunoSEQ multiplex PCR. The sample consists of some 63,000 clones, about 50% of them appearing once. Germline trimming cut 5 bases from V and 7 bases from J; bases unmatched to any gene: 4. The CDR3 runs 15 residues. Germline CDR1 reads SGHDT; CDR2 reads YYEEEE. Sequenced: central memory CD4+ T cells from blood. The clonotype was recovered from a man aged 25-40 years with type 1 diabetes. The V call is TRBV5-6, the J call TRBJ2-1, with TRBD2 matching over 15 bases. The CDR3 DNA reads TGTGCCAGCAGGGGACTAGCGGGAGGCTCGAATGAGCAGTTCTTC. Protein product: CASRGLAGGSNEQFF.